Below are 30 T cell receptor beta chains sequenced from a single sample in a study of response to subunit inactivated influenza vaccine. TCRdb re-derived calls from the RT-PCR reads in MiXCR, one entry per CDR3 protein. The sample lists around 600,000 distinct CDR3 sequences; approximately 11% were seen once. The same sample was also studied in work on T cells expressing NK-cell markers. From that report: It was by 5'RACE template switching with UMIs that TCR beta cDNA was made.

The source material was PBMCs from blood, sampled on the day of vaccination. These receptors originate from a man aged 45-60 years who received an inactivated influenza vaccine.

The J gene is TRBJ2-3, the V gene TRBV3-1, with TRBD2 matching 8 bases. This CDR3 spans 16 amino acids. Losses at the gene ends were 4 bases for V and 6 bases for J; bases not matched to a gene: 12. The germline V gene encodes CDR1 LGHDT and CDR2 YNNKEL (reference sequence). Here the CDR3 DNA reads TGTGCCAGCAGCCTCTACAGGACTAGCATAGGGGATACGCAGTATTTT. Translated: CASSLYRTSIGDTQYF.

This clonotype was seen only a few times. This chain connects TRBV29-1 to TRBJ2-3; TRBD1 aligns across 9 bases. The CDR3 has 14 amino acids. Per germline, CDR1 SQVTM and CDR2 ANQGSEA. Trimming at V came to 7 bases and at J to 1 base, leaving 6 bases not matched to a gene. CDR3 bases: TGCAGCGCAAGTAGGGACAGGGGCACAGATACGCAGTATTTT. The encoded protein is CSASRDRGTDTQYF.

This clonotype came up a few times. The chain couples TRBV20-1 to TRBJ2-1; tentative D call: TRBD1 (6 bases). Trimming took off 3 bases at V and 4 bases at J, with 7 bases between the two ends. The germline V gene encodes CDR1 DFQATT and CDR2 SNEGSKA (reference sequence). This CDR3 region has 12 residues. The CDR3 protein is CSARDSYNEQFF. The CDR3 region has the DNA TGCAGTGCTAGGGACAGTTACAATGAGCAGTTCTTC.

This clonotype was seen a handful of times. The rearrangement uses TRBV18 and TRBJ2-6, with 9 positions matching TRBD1. CDR3 length equals 16 residues. Germline V gene lookup returns CDR1 KGHSH and CDR2 LQKENI. The J segment lost 2 bases and the V segment lost 6 bases, leaving 5 bases of the junction unmatched. As DNA, the CDR3 is TGTGCCAGCTCGTCGGGACAGGGTGCTGGGGCCAACGTCCTGACTTTC. Translating gives CASSSGQGAGANVLTF.

V gene TRBV14 combines with J gene TRBJ2-6; D is uncertain. Germline V lookup: CDR1 SGHDN, CDR2 FVKESK. Trimming removed 4 bases from V and 0 bases from J, with 10 bases in between. This CDR3 spans 16 amino acids. The CDR3 DNA follows: TGTGCCAGCAGCCTTACAGTGAGCTCTGGGGCCAACGTCCTGACTTTC. The encoded protein is CASSLTVSSGANVLTF. Together with reference TRBV14 and TRBJ2-6, the CDR3 gives the full variable domain: EAGVTQFPSHSVIEKGQTVTLRCDPISGHDNLYWYRRVMGKEIKFLLHFVKESKQDESGMPNNRFLAERTGGTYSTLKVQPAELEDSGVYFCASSLTVSSGANVLTFGAGSRLTVL.

The chain uses TRBV7-2 and TRBJ2-7; D possibly corresponds to TRBD1 (6 bases). Looked up from germline, CDR1 is SGHTA and CDR2 is FQGNSA. V lost 0 bases, J lost 7 bases, and 13 bases lay in between. The CDR3 covers 14 residues. The CDR3 spells CASSLARGAWEQYF. In DNA, the CDR3 is TGTGCCAGCAGCTTAGCCAGGGGAGCGTGGGAGCAGTACTTC.

The V call is TRBV5-1, the J call TRBJ1-2; perhaps TRBD1 as D (5 bases). Germline lookup yields CDR1 SGHRS and CDR2 YFSETQ. V gave up 1 base and J gave up 2 bases, with 15 bases separating them. CDR3 size: 16 residues. The CDR3 region has the DNA TGCGCCAGCAGCTTGTATGACCCCCGGGACAACTATGGCTACACCTTC. Its protein is CASSLYDPRDNYGYTF.

This clonotype showed up just a few times. The V and J genes are TRBV3-1 and TRBJ2-7; D may be TRBD2 (5 bases). V was trimmed by 0 bases and J by 2 bases, leaving 14 bases between them. CDR3 size: 16 residues. Germline CDR1 LGHDT, CDR2 YNNKEL (reference sequence). The CDR3, as DNA: TGTGCCAGCAGCCAAGAAAGCCAGTCGGGGACCTACGAGCAGTACTTC. Translated: CASSQESQSGTYEQYF.

CDR3 residues: CASRPGTGGWETQYF. CDR3 nucleotides: TGTGCCAGCAGGCCCGGGACAGGGGGCTGGGAGACCCAGTACTTC. The V call is TRBV3-1, the J call TRBJ2-5, with 12 positions matching TRBD1. Per germline, CDR1 LGHDT and CDR2 YNNKEL (reference sequence). This CDR3 region has 15 residues. Trimming removed 6 bases from V and 5 bases from J; junction bases left unmatched: 7.

At least ten counts were recorded for this clonotype. This chain joins TRBV28 and TRBJ2-1; 8 bases are a match to TRBD2. This CDR3 is built from 14 residues. The germline V gene has CDR1 MDHEN and CDR2 SYDVKM. With 10 bases clipped from V and 6 bases from J, the junction kept 11 bases outside the gene matches. The CDR3 DNA reads TGTGCCACCGAGCCAGCGGGAGAGGGCAATGAGCAGTTCTTC. Encoded protein: CATEPAGEGNEQFF.

The V call is TRBV29-1, the J call TRBJ2-1; D ambiguous. V was cut by 4 bases and J by 9 bases, with 16 bases left in between. Germline loops: CDR1 SQVTM, CDR2 ANQGSEA. The length of the CDR3 is 13 residues. CDR3 bases: TGCAGCGTTGTGTCTGACTCAAGAACTGAGCAGTTCTTC. Protein: CSVVSDSRTEQFF.

The CDR3 DNA is TGCGCCAGCAGCACGACAGGGAACGGTGGAGAGCAGTACTTC. Translating gives CASSTTGNGGEQYF. This chain connects TRBV5-1 to TRBJ2-7; 7 nucleotides line up with TRBD1. This CDR3 contains 14 residues. Trimming cost V 4 bases and J 7 bases; bases outside gene matches: 11. Germline lookup yields CDR1 SGHRS and CDR2 YFSETQ.

This clonotype was picked up many times. The chain combines TRBV5-5 with TRBJ2-7; TRBD1 agrees at 7 bases. Trimming at V came to 0 bases and at J to 3 bases, leaving 3 bases not matched to a gene. The CDR3 runs to 14 residues. Germline V lookup: CDR1 SGHKS, CDR2 YYEKEE (reference sequence). The chain's CDR3 is CASSLAAGGYEQYF. The CDR3 region has the DNA TGTGCCAGCAGCTTGGCGGCAGGGGGCTACGAGCAGTACTTC.

This chain joins TRBV6-2 or TRBV6-3 and TRBJ2-5; D is ambiguous. CDR3 length: 14 residues. Germline V lookup: CDR1 MNHEY, CDR2 SVGEGT. V lost 4 bases and J lost 7, with 16 bases in between. The chain's CDR3 is CASSSDGPPRTQYF. The DNA of the CDR3 is TGTGCCAGCAGTTCCGATGGACCGCCGCGGACCCAGTACTTC.

This clonotype was seen a few times. The chain links TRBV4-1 to TRBJ2-7; no clear D gene. The V end lost 0 bases, the J end lost 2 bases, and 11 bases lay between the germline ends. The CDR3 is 15 amino acids. Germline loops: CDR1 MGHRA, CDR2 YSYEKL. The CDR3 nucleotides are TGCGCCAGCAGCCAAGAAAGGCGACATGCCTACGAGCAGTACTTC. This translates into CASSQERRHAYEQYF.

This clonotype was detected a few times. This chain connects TRBV29-1 to TRBJ2-3; TRBD2 agrees at 7 bases. The CDR3 spans 14 residues. From germline, CDR1 is SQVTM and CDR2 ANQGSEA. The trim removed 4 bases at V and 6 bases at J, leaving 10 bases unmatched. The CDR3 DNA reads as TGCAGCGTTGGTGAGGGTTGGGAGGGTGATACGCAGTATTTT. Protein sequence: CSVGEGWEGDTQYF.

In its sample, this clonotype was seen a few times. This chain links TRBV13 with TRBJ1-1; TRBD1 might be the D (5 bases). CDR1 is PRHDT, CDR2 FYEKMQ, per germline (reference sequence). V dropped 8 bases and J dropped 0 bases, with 16 bases sitting between them. The CDR3 totals 15 residues. DNA of the CDR3: TGTGCCAGCCGGGGCACAGCCTTTATGAACACTGAAGCTTTCTTT. Translated: CASRGTAFMNTEAFF.

Details on this clonotype: The junction and the germline gene differ at one end; a read error may be behind it. This rearrangement joins TRBV12-3 or TRBV12-4 to TRBJ2-2; 7 bases are a match to TRBD2. The CDR3 covers 12 residues. CDR3 DNA: TGTGCCAGCAGTTCGGACCGGGGGGATCTGTTTTTT. It translates to CASSSDRGDLFF.

The chain couples TRBV24-1 to TRBJ2-5, with D perhaps matching TRBD1 (6 bases). Looked up from germline, CDR1 is KGHDR and CDR2 is SFDVKD. Trimming cost V 3 bases and J 5 bases, with 18 bases left between them. The CDR3 sequence is 16 residues long. CDR3 bases: TGTGCCACCAGTGATAAACCCGGGACATCGGTCGAGACCCAGTACTTC. It is translated as CATSDKPGTSVETQYF.

This clonotype was picked up many times. The rearrangement uses TRBV20-1 and TRBJ2-1, with D perhaps matching TRBD2 (6 bases). Trimming shortened V by 5 bases and J by 2 bases, and 16 bases separated the two germline ends. Germline-derived CDR1 and CDR2 are DFQATT and SNEGSKA (reference sequence). The CDR3 covers 15 residues. The DNA of the CDR3 is TGCAGTGCTGACCCGGGACTTGGGGCCTACAATGAGCAGTTCTTC. Protein sequence: CSADPGLGAYNEQFF.

The rearrangement links TRBV10-3 to TRBJ2-1; TRBD2 agrees at 11 bases. Germline loops: CDR1 ENHRY, CDR2 SYGVKD. Germline trimming cut 3 bases from V and 0 bases from J; bases unmatched to any gene: 1. The CDR3 is 16 residues long. In nucleotides, the CDR3 is TGTGCCATCAGTGATAGCGGGAGGGCCTCCTACAATGAGCAGTTCTTC. Its protein product is CAISDSGRASYNEQFF.

This clonotype was detected only a few times. This chain uses TRBV20-1 with TRBJ2-1; 9 bases are a match to TRBD2. CDR3 length: 15 residues. V lost 5 bases and J lost 5; bases outside the gene matches: 10. CDR1 DFQATT and CDR2 SNEGSKA come from the germline V gene (reference sequence). CDR3 sequence: CSADPSGEYNNEQFF. In DNA form, the CDR3 reads TGCAGTGCTGACCCTAGCGGGGAATACAACAATGAGCAGTTCTTC.

This chain uses TRBV29-1 with TRBJ1-1; 8 positions agree with TRBD1. The V gene's germline CDR1 is SQVTM and CDR2 ANQGSEA. The J segment lost 8 bases and the V segment lost 2 bases, leaving 10 bases of the junction unmatched. The CDR3 runs 14 residues. CDR3 sequence: CSVERVDRGTEAFF. The CDR3 DNA reads TGCAGCGTTGAAAGGGTTGACAGGGGTACCGAAGCTTTCTTT.

This clonotype occurred a few times. V is TRBV12-3 or TRBV12-4 and J is TRBJ1-5, with 9 bases lining up with TRBD1. V shed 6 bases, J shed 7 bases, and the junction held 4 bases outside the gene matches. The CDR3 consists of 13 residues. Here the CDR3 DNA reads TGTGCCAGCAGACCGGGACAGGGACAGCCCCAGCATTTT. This sequence encodes CASRPGQGQPQHF.

This clonotype appeared a few times. V and J are TRBV18 and TRBJ2-1; 9 bases map to TRBD2. CDR1 and CDR2 (germline): KGHSH, LQKENI. V lost 1 base and J lost 7; bases outside the gene matches: 8. CDR3 length: 16 amino acids. CDR3 sequence reads: CASSPRSASGINEQFF. DNA of the CDR3: TGTGCCAGCTCACCACGCTCGGCTAGCGGGATAAATGAGCAGTTCTTC.

Ten or more counts support this clonotype. The rearrangement joins TRBV12-3 or TRBV12-4 to TRBJ1-2; D is unclear. Deletions cut 0 bases from V and 8 bases from J, with 7 bases between. This CDR3 has 12 amino acids. Written as DNA, the CDR3 is TGTGCCAGCAGTTTAGCCCGCTGGGGCTACACCTTC. It specifies CASSLARWGYTF.

CDR3 nucleotide sequence: TGTGCCAGCAGCCGGCTGGGGACCCAGTACTTC. Protein sequence: CASSRLGTQYF. The chain has TRBV11-2 and TRBJ2-5; D remains unclear. The germline gives CDR1 SGHAT, CDR2 FQNNGV. CDR3 size: 11 residues. Trimming cost V 5 bases and J 7 bases, with 8 bases left between them.

The V and J genes are TRBV10-3 and TRBJ1-1; the match to TRBD1 covers 9 bases. The V gene end was trimmed by 3 bases and the J gene end by 1 base; junction bases not matched to a gene: 6. This CDR3 spans 16 amino acids. In germline, CDR1 is ENHRY, CDR2 SYGVKD. CDR3 amino acids: CAISDWGQGENTEAFF. CDR3 nucleotides: TGTGCCATCAGTGACTGGGGACAGGGCGAGAACACTGAAGCTTTCTTT.

This clonotype has a handful of counts. J is TRBJ1-2 and V is TRBV5-1, with 8 bases matching TRBD1. CDR1 and CDR2 from the germline V gene are SGHRS and YFSETQ. The J segment lost 0 bases and the V segment lost 2 bases, leaving 6 bases of the junction unmatched. The CDR3 has 16 residues. CDR3 DNA: TGCGCCAGCAGCTTTCAGGGGGCCTCGGCTAACTATGGCTACACCTTC. Its protein product is CASSFQGASANYGYTF.

V is TRBV7-8 and J is TRBJ2-2, with D unclear. Trimming removed 0 bases at V and 8 bases at J, with 7 bases between. The CDR3 is made up of 13 amino acids. Germline-derived CDR1 and CDR2 are SGHVS and FQNEAQ. CDR3 nucleotides: TGTGCCAGCAGCTTAGCGTTCTTGGGGGAGCTGTTTTTT. Its protein product is CASSLAFLGELFF.